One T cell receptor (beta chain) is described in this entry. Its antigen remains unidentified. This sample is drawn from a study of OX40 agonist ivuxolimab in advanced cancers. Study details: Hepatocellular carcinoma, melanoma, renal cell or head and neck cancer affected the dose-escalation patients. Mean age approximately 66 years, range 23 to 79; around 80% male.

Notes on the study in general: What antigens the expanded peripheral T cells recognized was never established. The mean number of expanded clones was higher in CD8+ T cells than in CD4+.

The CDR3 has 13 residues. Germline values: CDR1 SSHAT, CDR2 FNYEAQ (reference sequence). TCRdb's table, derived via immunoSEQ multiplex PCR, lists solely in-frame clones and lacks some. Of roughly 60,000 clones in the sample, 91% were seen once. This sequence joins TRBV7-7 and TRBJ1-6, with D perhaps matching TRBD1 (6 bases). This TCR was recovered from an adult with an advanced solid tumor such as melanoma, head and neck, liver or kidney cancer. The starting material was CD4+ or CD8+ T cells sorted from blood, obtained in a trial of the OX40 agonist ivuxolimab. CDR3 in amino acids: CAGAGLYNSPLHF. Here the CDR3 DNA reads TGTGCGGGGGCCGGACTATATAATTCACCCCTCCACTTT.